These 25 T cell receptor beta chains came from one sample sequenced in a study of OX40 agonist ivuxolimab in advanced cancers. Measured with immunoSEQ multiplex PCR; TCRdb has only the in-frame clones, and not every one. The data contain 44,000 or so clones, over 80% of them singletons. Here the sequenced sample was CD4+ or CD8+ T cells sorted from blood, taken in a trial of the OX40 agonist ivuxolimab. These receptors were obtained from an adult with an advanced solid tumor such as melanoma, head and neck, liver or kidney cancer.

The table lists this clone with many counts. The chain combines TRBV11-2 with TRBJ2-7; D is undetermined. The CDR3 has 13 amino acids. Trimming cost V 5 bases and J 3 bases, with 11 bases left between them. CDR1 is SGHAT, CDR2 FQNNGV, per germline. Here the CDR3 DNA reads TGTGCCAGCAGCGCCGGAACTAACTACGAGCAGTACTTC. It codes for CASSAGTNYEQYF.

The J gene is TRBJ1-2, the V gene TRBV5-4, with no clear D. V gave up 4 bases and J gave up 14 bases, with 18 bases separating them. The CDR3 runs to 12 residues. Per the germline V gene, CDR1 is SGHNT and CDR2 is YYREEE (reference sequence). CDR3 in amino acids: CASSRKDGLLTF. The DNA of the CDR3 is TGTGCCAGCAGCCGAAAGGACGGGCTGTTGACCTTC.

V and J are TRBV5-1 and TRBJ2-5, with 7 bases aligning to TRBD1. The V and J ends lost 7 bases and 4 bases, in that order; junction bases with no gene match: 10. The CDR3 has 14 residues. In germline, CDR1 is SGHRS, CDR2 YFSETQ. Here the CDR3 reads CASRTQTGRETQYF. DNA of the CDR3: TGCGCCAGCCGAACCCAGACAGGGCGAGAGACCCAGTACTTC. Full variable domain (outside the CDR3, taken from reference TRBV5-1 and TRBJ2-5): KAGVTQTPRYLIKTRGQQVTLSCSPISGHRSVSWYQQTPGQGLQFLFEYFSETQRNKGNFPGRFSGRQFSNSRSEMNVSTLELGDSALYLCASRTQTGRETQYFGPGTRLLVL.

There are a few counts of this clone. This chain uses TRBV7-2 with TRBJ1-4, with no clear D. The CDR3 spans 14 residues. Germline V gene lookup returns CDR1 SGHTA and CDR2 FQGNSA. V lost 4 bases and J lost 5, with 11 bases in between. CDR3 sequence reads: CASSSTLQNEKLFF. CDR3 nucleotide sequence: TGTGCCAGCAGCTCCACGTTGCAGAATGAAAAACTGTTTTTT.

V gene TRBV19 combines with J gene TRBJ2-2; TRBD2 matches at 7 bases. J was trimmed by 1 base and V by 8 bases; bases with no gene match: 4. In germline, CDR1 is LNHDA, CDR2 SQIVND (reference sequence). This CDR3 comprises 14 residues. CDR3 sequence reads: CASWGGGNTGELFF. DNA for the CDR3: TGTGCCAGTTGGGGCGGGGGGAACACCGGGGAGCTGTTTTTT.

CDR3 residues: CASSPQSGQNTEAFF. The CDR3 nucleotides read TGCGCCAGCAGCCCGCAGTCGGGACAGAACACTGAAGCTTTCTTT. The chain is built from TRBV5-1 and TRBJ1-1; a weak D match, TRBD1 (6 bases). From germline, CDR1 is SGHRS and CDR2 YFSETQ. V lost 4 bases and J lost 1, with 14 bases in between. The CDR3 runs to 15 residues.

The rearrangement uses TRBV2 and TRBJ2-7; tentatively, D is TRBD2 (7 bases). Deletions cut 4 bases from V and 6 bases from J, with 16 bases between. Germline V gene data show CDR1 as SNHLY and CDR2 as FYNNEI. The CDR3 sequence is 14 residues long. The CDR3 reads CASSVIQGGGEQYF. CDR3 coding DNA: TGTGCCAGCAGTGTTATACAGGGCGGGGGCGAGCAGTACTTC.

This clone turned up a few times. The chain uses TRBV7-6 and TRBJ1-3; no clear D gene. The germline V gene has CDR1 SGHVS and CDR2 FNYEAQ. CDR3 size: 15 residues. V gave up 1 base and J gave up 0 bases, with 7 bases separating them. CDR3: CASSLGRSSGNTIYF. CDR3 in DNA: TGTGCCAGCAGCTTAGGGCGGTCCTCTGGAAACACCATATATTTT.

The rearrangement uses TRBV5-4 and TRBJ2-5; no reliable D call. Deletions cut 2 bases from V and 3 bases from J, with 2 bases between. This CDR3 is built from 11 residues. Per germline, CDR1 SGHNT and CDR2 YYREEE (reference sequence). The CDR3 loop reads CASSLEETQYF. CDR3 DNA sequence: TGTGCCAGCAGCTTAGAAGAGACCCAGTACTTC.

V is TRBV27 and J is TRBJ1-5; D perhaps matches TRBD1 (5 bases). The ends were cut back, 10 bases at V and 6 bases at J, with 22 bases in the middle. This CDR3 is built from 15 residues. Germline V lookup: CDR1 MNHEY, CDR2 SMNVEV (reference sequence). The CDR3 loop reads CAIMWGNTGGQPQHF. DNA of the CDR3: TGTGCCATCATGTGGGGGAATACAGGCGGTCAGCCCCAGCATTTT.

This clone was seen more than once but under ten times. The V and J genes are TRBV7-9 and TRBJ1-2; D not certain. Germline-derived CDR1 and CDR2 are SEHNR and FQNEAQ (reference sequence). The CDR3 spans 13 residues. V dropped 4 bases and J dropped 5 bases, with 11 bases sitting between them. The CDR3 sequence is CASSSQGPYGYTF. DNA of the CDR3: TGTGCCAGCAGCTCCCAAGGTCCGTATGGCTACACCTTC.

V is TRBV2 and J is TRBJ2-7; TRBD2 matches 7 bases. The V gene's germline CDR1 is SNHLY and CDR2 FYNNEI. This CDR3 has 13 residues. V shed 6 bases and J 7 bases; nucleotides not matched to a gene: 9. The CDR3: CASSQVGGSEQYF. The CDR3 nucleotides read TGTGCCAGCAGCCAGGTGGGGGGGTCGGAGCAGTACTTC.

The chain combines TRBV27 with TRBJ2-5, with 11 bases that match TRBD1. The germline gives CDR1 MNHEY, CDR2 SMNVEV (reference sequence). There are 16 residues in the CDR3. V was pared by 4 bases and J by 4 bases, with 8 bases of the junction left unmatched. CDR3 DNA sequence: TGTGCCAGCAGTTCCCGGACAGGGGGCTGGGGAGAGACCCAGTACTTC. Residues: CASSSRTGGWGETQYF.

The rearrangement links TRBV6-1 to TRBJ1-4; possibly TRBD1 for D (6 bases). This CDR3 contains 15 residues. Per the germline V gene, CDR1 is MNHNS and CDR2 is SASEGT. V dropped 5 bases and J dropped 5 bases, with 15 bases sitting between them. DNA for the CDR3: TGTGCCAGCAGTCACTTCGGACAGACGAATGAAAAACTGTTTTTT. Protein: CASSHFGQTNEKLFF.

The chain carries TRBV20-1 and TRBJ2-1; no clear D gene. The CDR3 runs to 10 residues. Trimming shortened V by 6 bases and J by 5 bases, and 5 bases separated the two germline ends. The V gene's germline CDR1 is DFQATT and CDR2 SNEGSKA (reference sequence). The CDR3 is CSARDNEQFF. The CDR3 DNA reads TGCAGTGCCCGGGACAATGAGCAGTTCTTC.

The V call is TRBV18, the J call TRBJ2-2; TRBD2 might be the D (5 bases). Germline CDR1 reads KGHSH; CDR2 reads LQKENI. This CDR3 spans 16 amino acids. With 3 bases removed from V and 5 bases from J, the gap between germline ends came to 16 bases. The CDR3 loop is CASSPVWGEVTGELFF. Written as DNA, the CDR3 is TGTGCCAGCTCACCGGTGTGGGGAGAAGTGACCGGGGAGCTGTTTTTT.

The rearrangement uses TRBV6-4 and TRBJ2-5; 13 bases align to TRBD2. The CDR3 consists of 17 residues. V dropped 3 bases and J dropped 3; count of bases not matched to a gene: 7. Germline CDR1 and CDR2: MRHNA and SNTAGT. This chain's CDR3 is CASSEDPGLAGKETQYF. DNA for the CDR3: TGTGCCAGCAGTGAAGATCCGGGACTAGCGGGAAAAGAGACCCAGTACTTC.

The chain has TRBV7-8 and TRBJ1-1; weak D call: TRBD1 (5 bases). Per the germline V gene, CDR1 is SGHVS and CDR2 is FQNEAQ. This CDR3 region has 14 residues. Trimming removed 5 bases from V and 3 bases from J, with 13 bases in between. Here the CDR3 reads CASSARALDTEAFF. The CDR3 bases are TGTGCCAGCAGCGCCAGGGCCCTGGACACTGAAGCTTTCTTT.

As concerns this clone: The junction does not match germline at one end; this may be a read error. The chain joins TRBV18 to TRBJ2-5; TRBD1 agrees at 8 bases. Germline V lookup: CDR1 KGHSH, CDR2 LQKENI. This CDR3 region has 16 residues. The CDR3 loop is CASSPLGQGAFETQYF. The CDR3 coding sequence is TGTGCCAGCTCCCCACTTGGACAGGGTGCTTTTGAGACCCAGTACTTC.

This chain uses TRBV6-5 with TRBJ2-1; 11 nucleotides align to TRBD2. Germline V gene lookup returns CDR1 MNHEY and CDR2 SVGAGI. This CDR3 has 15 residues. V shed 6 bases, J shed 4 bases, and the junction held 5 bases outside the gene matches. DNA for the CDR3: TGTGCCAGCAGCCAGACTAGCGGGACGTACAATGAGCAGTTCTTC. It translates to CASSQTSGTYNEQFF.

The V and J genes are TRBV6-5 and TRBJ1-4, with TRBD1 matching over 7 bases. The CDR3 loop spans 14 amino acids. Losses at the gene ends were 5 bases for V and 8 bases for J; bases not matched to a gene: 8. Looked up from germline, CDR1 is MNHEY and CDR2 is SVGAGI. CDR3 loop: CASSGAGGEEKLFF. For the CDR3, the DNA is TGTGCCAGCAGTGGAGCAGGGGGGGAGGAAAAACTGTTTTTT.

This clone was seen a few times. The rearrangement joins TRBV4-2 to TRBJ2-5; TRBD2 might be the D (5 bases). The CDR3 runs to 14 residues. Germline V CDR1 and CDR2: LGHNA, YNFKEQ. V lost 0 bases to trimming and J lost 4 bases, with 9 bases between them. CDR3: CASSQDMAGETQYF. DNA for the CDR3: TGTGCCAGCAGCCAAGATATGGCGGGAGAGACCCAGTACTTC.

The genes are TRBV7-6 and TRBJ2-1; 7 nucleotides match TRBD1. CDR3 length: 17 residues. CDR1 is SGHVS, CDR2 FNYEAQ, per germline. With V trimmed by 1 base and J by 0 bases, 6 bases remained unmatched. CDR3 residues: CASSLDQGDSSYNEQFF. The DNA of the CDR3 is TGTGCCAGCAGCTTAGATCAAGGGGACAGCTCCTACAATGAGCAGTTCTTC.

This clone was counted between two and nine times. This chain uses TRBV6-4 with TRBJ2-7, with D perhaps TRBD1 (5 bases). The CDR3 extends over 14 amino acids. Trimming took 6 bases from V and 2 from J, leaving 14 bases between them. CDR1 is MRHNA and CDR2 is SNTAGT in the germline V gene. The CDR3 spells CASRRQQDPYEQYF. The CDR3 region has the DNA TGTGCCAGCAGACGACAACAGGACCCCTACGAGCAGTACTTC.

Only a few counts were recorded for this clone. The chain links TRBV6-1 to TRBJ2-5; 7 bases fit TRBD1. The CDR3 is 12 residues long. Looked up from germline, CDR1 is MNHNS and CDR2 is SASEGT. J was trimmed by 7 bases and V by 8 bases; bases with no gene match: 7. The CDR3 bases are TGTGCCAGCTCACAGGGGAAAGGGACCCAGTACTTC. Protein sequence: CASSQGKGTQYF.